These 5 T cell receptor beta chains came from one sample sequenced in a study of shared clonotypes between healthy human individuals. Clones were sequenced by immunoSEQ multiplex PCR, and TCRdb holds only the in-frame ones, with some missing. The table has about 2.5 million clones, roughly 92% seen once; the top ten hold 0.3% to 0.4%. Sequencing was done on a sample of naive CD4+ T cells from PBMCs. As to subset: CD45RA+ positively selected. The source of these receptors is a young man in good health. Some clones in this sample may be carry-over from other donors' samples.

The CDR3 region has the DNA TGTGCCAGCAGTTTCTCCCAGGGGTATCAGCCCCAGCATTTT. It specifies CASSFSQGYQPQHF. The chain is built from TRBV27 and TRBJ1-5; D might be TRBD1 (6 bases). Trimming pared 3 bases from V and 5 bases from J, leaving 11 bases between. CDR1 and CDR2 from the germline V gene are MNHEY and SMNVEV (reference sequence). This CDR3 has 14 amino acids.

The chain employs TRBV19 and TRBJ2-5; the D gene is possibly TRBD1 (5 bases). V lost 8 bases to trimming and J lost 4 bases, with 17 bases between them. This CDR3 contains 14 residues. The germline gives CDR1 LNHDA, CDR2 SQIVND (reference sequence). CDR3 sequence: CASGPARDGETQYF. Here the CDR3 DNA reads TGTGCCAGTGGTCCGGCCAGGGATGGAGAGACCCAGTACTTC.

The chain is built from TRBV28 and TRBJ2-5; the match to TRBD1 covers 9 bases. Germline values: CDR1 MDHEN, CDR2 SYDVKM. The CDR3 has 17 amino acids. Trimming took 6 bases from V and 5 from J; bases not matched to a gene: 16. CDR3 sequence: CASSARGTGLFGETQYF. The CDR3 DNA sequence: TGTGCCAGCAGCGCTAGGGGGACAGGGTTGTTCGGCGAGACCCAGTACTTC.

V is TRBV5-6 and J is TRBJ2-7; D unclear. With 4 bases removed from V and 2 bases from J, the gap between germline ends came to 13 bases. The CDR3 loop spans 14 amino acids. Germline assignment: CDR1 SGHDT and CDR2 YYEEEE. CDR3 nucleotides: TGTGCCAGCAGCCTGACCGGGTCCACCTACGAGCAGTACTTC. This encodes CASSLTGSTYEQYF.

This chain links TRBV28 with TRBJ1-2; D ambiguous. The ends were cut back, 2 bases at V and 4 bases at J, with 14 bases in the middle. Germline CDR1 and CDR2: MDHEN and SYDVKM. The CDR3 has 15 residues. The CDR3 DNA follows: TGTGCCAGCAGTTTAAGGTTAGAGGGTACCTATGGCTACACCTTC. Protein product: CASSLRLEGTYGYTF.